This TCR beta chain was sequenced during a study of T cell responses to AZD1222 COVID-19 vaccine. Findings and caveats of the study: Every sample of the repertoires postdated the peak T cell response. In the spike-specific TCR repertoire, nearly half reportedly target unmutated variant regions. Spike-wide vaccine-associated CD4 TCRs dominated at 160-218 and 743-854. Recipients of AZD1222 seropositive at baseline numbered only 6 or 7.

The trim removed 0 bases at V and 5 bases at J, leaving 0 bases unmatched. There are 15 residues in the CDR3. Germline loops: CDR1 SGDLS, CDR2 YYNGEE. Measured with immunoSEQ multiplex PCR; TCRdb has only the in-frame clones, and not every one. The sample contains approximately 67,000 clones, approximately 90% of which appear only once. Points on this clone: The antigen remains undetermined.

The chain links TRBV9 to TRBJ2-2; 11 bases fit TRBD2. The TCR originated in an adult who received the AZD1222 COVID-19 vaccine. Here the sequenced sample was peripheral blood, taken 28 days after the second AZD1222 dose. CDR3 region: CASSVVAGGTGELFF. As DNA, the CDR3 is TGTGCCAGCAGCGTAGTAGCGGGAGGGACCGGGGAGCTGTTTTTT. Complete variable domain (other parts from reference TRBV9 and TRBJ2-2): DSGVTQTPKHLITATGQRVTLRCSPRSGDLSVYWYQQSLDQGLQFLIQYYNGEERAKGNILERFSAQQFPDLHSELNLSSLELGDSALYFCASSVVAGGTGELFFGEGSRLTVL.